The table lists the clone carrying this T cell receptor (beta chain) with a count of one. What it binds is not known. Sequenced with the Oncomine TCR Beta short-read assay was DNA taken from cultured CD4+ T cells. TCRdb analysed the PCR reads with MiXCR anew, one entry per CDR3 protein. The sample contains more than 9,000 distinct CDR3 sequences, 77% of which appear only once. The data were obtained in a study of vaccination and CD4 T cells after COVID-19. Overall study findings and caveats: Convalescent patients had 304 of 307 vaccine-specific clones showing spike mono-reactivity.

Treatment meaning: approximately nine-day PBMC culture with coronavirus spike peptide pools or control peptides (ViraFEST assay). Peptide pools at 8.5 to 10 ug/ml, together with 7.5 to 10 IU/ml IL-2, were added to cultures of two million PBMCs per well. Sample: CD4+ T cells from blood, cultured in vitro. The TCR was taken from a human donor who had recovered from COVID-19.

The CDR3 loop reads CASSWAGEATYSPLHF. Here the CDR3 DNA reads TGTGCCAGCAGTTGGGCAGGCGAAGCTACCTATTCACCCCTCCACTTT. V is TRBV6-5 and J is TRBJ1-6; D gene ambiguous. The CDR3 is made up of 16 amino acids. Trimming took 4 bases from V and 8 from J, leaving 18 bases between them. Germline V lookup: CDR1 MNHEY, CDR2 SVGAGI.